The text below deals with one TCR beta chain. Its antigen is still unknown. Time point meaning: blood 2 weeks post-SBRT. Treatment indicated: 15 Gy SBRT to primary tumor, nephrectomy 4 weeks later. Germline-derived CDR1 and CDR2 are WSHSY and SAAADI. Trimming removed 3 bases from V and 3 bases from J, with 11 bases in between. The CDR3 runs to 14 residues. This specimen belongs to a study of radiation and T cells in renal cell carcinoma. Findings and caveats of the study: In blood, top tumor clones expanded by 2 weeks, shrinking by 4.

Here immunoSEQ multiplex PCR was the method, and the copy in TCRdb shows in-frame clones only, minus some. Of some 72,000 clones in the sample, about four fifths were seen once. This receptor was obtained from a man aged 55 to 70 with renal cell carcinoma. This chain joins TRBV10-2 and TRBJ1-1; possibly TRBD1 for D (6 bases). The sample was blood, taken from a patient whose treatment included radiotherapy and nephrectomy. CDR3 DNA sequence: TGCGCCAGCAGTGATGAGGGGGTAGACACTGAAGCTTTCTTT. It yields the protein CASSDEGVDTEAFF.